This T cell receptor beta chain was retrieved from a study of human T cells and chemical hapten exposure. Findings and caveats of the study: Healthy people's immune response may differ from that of the donors, who had alopecia. Relative to control repertoires, expanded TCRs gave rise to significantly more large CDR3 similarity clusters.

Library preparation tagged each individual cDNA molecule with a unique molecular identifier. Each CDR3 protein gets one entry after TCRdb re-called the RACE reads with MiXCR. The sample records tens of thousands of distinct CDR3 sequences, about 10% being singletons. Noted time point: patch test 2, 6 weeks after DPC sensitization. Treatment defined: therapeutic diphenylcyclopropenone sensitization with weekly scalp DPC. The authors' total RNA extraction used unfractionated whole blood. This clonotype was counted ten times or more. The target antigen is unknown. The germline V gene encodes CDR1 MNHEY and CDR2 SVGEGT. CDR3 length equals 16 residues. V lost 3 bases, J lost 5 bases, and 9 bases stayed unmatched.

Sequencing was performed on whole blood, taken in connection with sensitization to the hapten diphenylcyclopropenone (DPC). This TCR was sampled from a woman between 45 and 65 years old with alopecia areata. Some clones in this sample may be carry-over from other donors' samples. This rearrangement joins TRBV6-2 or TRBV6-3 to TRBJ2-1, with 8 bases lining up with TRBD2. CDR3 in DNA: TGTGCCAGCAGTTATTCAGCGGGAGTGATCCACAATGAGCAGTTCTTC. Its protein product is CASSYSAGVIHNEQFF.